These 4 T cell receptor beta chains share one sample of origin, sequenced in a study of T-cell reconstitution after alpha-beta-depleted transplantation in children. Unique molecular identifiers were used to barcode this TCRbeta library. TCRdb reprocessed the PCR reads via MiXCR and lists one record per CDR3 protein. Of over 5,500 distinct CDR3 sequences listed, about 10% were seen once; the top ten hold more than 20%. Sample: PBMCs, mostly from graft donor cells, taken 180 days after TCRalphabeta/CD19-depleted stem cell transplant. The receptor set was obtained from a child less than two years old who had a stem cell transplant for acute myeloid leukemia, so the T cells may come from the graft donor.

As for this clonotype: Sequence at one end of the junction differs from germline and may be a read error. The J gene is TRBJ2-3, the V gene TRBV7-2; D is perhaps TRBD2 (5 bases). The CDR3 extends over 15 amino acids. Germline CDR1 SGHTA, CDR2 FQGNSA. The CDR3 region is CASSPQEADTDTQYF. Written as DNA, the CDR3 is TGTGCCAGCAGCCCGCAGGAGGCCGACACTGATACGCAGTATTTC.

This clonotype showed up many times. V gene TRBV5-1 combines with J gene TRBJ2-1, with D unresolved. V was shortened by 0 bases and J by 7 bases, with 14 bases between the two germline ends. Germline CDR1 is SGHRS and CDR2 is YFSETQ. This CDR3 region has 15 residues. CDR3 amino acids: CASSLDWGSFNEQFF. The CDR3 nucleotides read TGCGCCAGCAGCTTGGATTGGGGTAGTTTTAATGAGCAGTTCTTC.

This rearrangement joins TRBV10-3 to TRBJ1-5, with TRBD1 identical over 7 bases. Per germline, CDR1 ENHRY and CDR2 SYGVKD. V dropped 4 bases and J dropped 2; count of bases not matched to a gene: 2. The CDR3 covers 14 residues. DNA of the CDR3: TGTGCCATCAGTGGCGACAGGGGCAATCAGCCCCAGCATTTT. It is translated as CAISGDRGNQPQHF.

This clonotype came up many times. V usage is TRBV12-3 or TRBV12-4 and J usage is TRBJ2-1; D might be TRBD2 (5 bases). V was pared by 8 bases and J by 2 bases, with 22 bases between. The CDR3 is 17 amino acids. CDR3 nucleotides: TGTGCCAGCCGTAGCGCGGGCGGTTCCTCCCCCTACAATGAGCAGTTCTTC. This encodes CASRSAGGSSPYNEQFF.